Detailed here is one T cell receptor (beta chain). What it binds is unknown. Several immunoSEQ plates held equal portions of the genomic DNA taken from each subset. Replicate PCRs run on sorted subsets employed around 200 ng DNA, about 27,000 T cell genomes. The protocol was immunoSEQ multiplex PCR, while the TCRdb copy is restricted to in-frame clones and leaves out a portion. The data contain 1.5 million to 2.5 million clones, roughly 94% of them seen just once; the ten biggest clones take up 0.95% to 1.5%. CD45RO-negative cells were positively selected for CCR7, leaving out terminally differentiated effector memory CD45RA+ cells. CDR3 length: 15 residues. Germline CDR1 LNHDA, CDR2 SQIVND (reference sequence). The ends were cut back, 0 bases at V and 10 bases at J, with 16 bases in the middle. The sample comes from a study of shared clonotypes between healthy human individuals. Findings and caveats of the study: In contrast to clonotypes shared by all four donors, non-shared clonotypes had lower generation probabilities.

V is TRBV19 and J is TRBJ2-1; tentatively, D is TRBD1 (5 bases). The sequence derives from a man between 18 and 29 years old in good health. Specimen: naive CD8+ T cells sorted from blood. The CDR3 nucleotides read TGTGCCAGTAGTATAGATCTTTGGCAGGGCAGGGAGCAGTTCTTC. Translating gives CASSIDLWQGREQFF.